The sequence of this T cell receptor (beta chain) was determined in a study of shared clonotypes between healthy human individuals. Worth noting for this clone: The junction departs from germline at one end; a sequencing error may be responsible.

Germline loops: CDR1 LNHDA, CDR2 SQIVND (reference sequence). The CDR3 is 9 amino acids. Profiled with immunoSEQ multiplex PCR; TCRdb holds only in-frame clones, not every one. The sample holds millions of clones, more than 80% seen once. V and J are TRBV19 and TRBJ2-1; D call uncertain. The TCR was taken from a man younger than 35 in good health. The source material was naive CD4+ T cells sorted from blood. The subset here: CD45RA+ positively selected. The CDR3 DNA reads TGTGCCAGTGGGGATCTTGCCATCTTC. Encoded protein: CASGDLAIF.